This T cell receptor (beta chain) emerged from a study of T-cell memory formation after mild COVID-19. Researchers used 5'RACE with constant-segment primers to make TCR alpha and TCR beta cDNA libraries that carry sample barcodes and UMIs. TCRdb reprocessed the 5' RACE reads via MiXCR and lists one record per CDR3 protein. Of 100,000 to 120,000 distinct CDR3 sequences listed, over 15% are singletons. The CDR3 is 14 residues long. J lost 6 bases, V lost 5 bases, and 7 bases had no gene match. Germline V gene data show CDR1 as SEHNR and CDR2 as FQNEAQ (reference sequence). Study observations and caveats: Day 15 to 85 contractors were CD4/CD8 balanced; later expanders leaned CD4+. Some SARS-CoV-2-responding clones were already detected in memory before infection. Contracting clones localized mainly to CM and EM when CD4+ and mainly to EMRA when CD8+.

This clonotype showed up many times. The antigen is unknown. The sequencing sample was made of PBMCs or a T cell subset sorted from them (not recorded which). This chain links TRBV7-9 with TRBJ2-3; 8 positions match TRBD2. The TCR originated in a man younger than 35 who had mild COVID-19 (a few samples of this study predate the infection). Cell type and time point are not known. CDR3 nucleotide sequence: TGTGCCAGCAGCCCCAGCGGGGGCTTGGATACGCAGTATTTT. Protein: CASSPSGGLDTQYF.